The text below deals with one T cell receptor (beta chain). Its antigen is undetermined. The data were obtained in a study of shared clonotypes between healthy human individuals. The study's findings and limits: Clonotypes that were shared across a few donors made up around 5% of naive CD4 clonotypes.

The method was immunoSEQ multiplex PCR; TCRdb's version includes in-frame clones alone and lacks a portion of them. Here the sample spans around 2,000,000 clones, 85% to 95% being singletons. CDR3 size: 13 residues. V dropped 2 bases and J dropped 6 bases, with 11 bases sitting between them. Germline V gene sequence: CDR1 MNHNY, CDR2 SVGAGI (reference sequence). This sequence originates from a young man in good health. This sequence joins TRBV6-6 and TRBJ2-7, with a weak D call TRBD2 (6 bases). Sequenced: naive CD4+ T cells sorted from blood. Noted subset: CD45RA+ positively selected. CDR3 residues: CASSYLASGEQYF. The CDR3 region has the DNA TGTGCCAGCAGTTACCTAGCGTCGGGCGAGCAGTACTTC.